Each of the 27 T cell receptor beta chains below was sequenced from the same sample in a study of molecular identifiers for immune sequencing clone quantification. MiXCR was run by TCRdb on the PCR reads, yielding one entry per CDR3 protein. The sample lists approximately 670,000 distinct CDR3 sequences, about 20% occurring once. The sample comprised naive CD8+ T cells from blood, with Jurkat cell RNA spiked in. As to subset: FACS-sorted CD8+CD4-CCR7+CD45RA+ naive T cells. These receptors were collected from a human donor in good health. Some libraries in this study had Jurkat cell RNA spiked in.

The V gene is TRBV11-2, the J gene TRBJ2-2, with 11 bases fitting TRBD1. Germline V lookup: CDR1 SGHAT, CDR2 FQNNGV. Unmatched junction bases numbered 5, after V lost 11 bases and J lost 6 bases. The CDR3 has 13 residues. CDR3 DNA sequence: TGTGCCTCCCGGGACAGGGGGTCCGGGGAGCTGTTTTTT. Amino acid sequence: CASRDRGSGELFF.

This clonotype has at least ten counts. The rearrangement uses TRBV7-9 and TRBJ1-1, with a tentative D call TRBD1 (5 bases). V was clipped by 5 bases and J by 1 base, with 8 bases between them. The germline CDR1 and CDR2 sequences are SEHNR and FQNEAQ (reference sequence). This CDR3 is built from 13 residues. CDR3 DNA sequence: TGTGCCAGCAGCAACGGACAGAACACTGAAGCTTTCTTT. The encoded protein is CASSNGQNTEAFF.

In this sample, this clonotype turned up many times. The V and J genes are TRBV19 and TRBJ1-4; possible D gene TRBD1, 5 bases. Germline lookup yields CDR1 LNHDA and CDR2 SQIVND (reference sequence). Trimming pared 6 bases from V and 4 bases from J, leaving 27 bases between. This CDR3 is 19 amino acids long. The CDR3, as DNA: TGTGCCAGTAGCAAATATTCGACCGAGTTCGGGACCCTTAATGAAAAACTGTTTTTT. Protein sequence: CASSKYSTEFGTLNEKLFF.

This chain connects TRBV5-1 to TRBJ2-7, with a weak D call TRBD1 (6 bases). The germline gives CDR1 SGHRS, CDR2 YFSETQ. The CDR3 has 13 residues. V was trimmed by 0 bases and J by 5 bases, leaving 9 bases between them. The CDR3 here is CASSLGQVNEQYF. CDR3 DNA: TGCGCCAGCAGCTTGGGACAGGTTAACGAGCAGTACTTC.

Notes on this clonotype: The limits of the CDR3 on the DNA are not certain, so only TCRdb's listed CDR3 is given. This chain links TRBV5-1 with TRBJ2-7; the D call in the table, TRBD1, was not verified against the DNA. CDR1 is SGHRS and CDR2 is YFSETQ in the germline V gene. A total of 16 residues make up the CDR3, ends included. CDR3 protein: CASSPPVGGGTYEQSF.

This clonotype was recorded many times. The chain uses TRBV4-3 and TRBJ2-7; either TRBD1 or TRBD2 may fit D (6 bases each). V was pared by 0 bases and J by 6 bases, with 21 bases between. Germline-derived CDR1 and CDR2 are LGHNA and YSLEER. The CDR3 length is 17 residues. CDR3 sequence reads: CASSQESPWGASREQYF. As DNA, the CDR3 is TGCGCCAGCAGCCAAGAAAGCCCCTGGGGGGCATCCCGCGAGCAGTACTTC.

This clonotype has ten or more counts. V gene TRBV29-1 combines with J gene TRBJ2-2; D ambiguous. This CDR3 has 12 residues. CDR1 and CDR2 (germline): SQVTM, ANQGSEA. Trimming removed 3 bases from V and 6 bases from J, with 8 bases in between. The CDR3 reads CSVESRPGELFF. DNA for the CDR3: TGCAGCGTTGAGTCACGGCCCGGGGAGCTGTTTTTT.

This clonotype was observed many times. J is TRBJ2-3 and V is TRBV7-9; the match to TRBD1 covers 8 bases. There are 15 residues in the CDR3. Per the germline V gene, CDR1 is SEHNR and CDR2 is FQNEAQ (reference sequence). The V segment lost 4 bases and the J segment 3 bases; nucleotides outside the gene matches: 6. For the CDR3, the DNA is TGTGCCAGCAGCTCTAGGACAGGGACTACAGATACGCAGTATTTT. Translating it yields CASSSRTGTTDTQYF.

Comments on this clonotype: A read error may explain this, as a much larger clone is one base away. The CDR3 loop reads CANREGLAGETGELFF. The CDR3 coding sequence is TGTGCCAACAGGGAAGGACTAGCGGGAGAGACCGGGGAGCTGTTTTTT. The chain carries TRBV6-2 or TRBV6-3 and TRBJ2-2; 13 bases align to TRBD2. The trim removed 10 bases at V and 5 bases at J, leaving 10 bases unmatched. The CDR3 loop spans 16 amino acids. CDR1 and CDR2 from the germline V gene are MNHEY and SVGEGT.

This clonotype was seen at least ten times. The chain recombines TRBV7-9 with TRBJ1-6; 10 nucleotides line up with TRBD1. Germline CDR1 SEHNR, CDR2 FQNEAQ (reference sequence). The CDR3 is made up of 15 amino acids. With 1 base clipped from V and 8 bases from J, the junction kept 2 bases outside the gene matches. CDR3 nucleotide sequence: TGTGCCAGCAGCTTAGAGGGGACAGGGGATTCACCCCTCCACTTT. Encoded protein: CASSLEGTGDSPLHF.

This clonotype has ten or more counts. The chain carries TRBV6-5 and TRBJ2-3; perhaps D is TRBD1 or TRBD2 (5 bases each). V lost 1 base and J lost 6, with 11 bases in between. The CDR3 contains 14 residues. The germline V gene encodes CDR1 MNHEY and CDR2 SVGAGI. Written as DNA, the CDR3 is TGTGCCAGCAGTTACTGGGACGGGCGGGATACGCAGTATTTT. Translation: CASSYWDGRDTQYF.

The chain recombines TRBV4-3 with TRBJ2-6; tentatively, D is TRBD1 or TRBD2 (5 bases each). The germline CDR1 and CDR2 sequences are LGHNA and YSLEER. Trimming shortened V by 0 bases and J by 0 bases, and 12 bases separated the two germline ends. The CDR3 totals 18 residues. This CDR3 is CASSQEWGFLSGANVLTF. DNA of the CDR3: TGCGCCAGCAGCCAAGAATGGGGGTTCCTCTCTGGGGCCAACGTCCTGACTTTC.

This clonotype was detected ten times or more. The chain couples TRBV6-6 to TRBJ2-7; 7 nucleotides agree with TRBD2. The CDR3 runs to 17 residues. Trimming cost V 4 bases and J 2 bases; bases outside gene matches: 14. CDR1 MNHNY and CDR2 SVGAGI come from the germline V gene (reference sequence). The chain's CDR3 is CASSFISLGGSPYEQYF. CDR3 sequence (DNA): TGTGCCAGCAGTTTCATTTCTTTAGGCGGGAGCCCCTACGAGCAGTACTTC.

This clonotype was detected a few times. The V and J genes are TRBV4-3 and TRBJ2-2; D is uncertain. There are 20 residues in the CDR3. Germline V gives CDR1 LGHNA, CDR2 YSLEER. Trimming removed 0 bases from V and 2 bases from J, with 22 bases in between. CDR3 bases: TGCGCCAGCAGCCAAGATTCATATTGGGCGGCCCATGGTAACACCGGGGAGCTGTTTTTT. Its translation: CASSQDSYWAAHGNTGELFF.

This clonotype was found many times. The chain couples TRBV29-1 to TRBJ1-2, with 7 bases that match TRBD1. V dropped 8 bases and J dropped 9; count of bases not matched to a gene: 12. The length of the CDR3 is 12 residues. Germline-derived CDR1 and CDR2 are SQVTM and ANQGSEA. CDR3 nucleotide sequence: TGCAGCTCCGGGACAGCCGACAGGAGCTACACCTTC. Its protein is CSSGTADRSYTF.

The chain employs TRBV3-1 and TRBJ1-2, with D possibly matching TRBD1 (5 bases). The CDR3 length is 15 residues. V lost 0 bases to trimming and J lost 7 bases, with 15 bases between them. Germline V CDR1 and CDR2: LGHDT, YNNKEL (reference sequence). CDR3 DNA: TGTGCCAGCAGCCAAGAGCTGCCCGGGGCGTTTGGCTACACCTTC. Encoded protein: CASSQELPGAFGYTF.

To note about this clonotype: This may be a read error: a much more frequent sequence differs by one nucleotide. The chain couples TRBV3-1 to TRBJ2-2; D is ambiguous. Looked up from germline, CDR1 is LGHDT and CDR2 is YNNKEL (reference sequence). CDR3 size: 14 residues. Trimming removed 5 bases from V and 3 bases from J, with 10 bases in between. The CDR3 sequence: CASSDLVDTGELFF. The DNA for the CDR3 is TGTGCCAGCAGCGATTTGGTGGACACCGGGGAGCTGTTTTTT.

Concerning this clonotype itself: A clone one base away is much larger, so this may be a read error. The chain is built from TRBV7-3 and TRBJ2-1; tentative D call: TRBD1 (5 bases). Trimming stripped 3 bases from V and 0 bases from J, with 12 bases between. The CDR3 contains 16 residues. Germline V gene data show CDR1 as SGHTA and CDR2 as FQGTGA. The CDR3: CASSFFLGDSYNEQFF. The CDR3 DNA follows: TGTGCCAGCAGCTTTTTTTTAGGGGACTCCTACAATGAGCAGTTCTTC.

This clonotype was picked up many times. The CDR3 coding sequence is TGCGCCAGCAGTGAGTCCGTGGCGTCTGGGGCCAACGTCCTGACTTTC. Translated: CASSESVASGANVLTF. V and J are TRBV10-1 and TRBJ2-6; the D is unclear. Germline V gives CDR1 WNHNN, CDR2 SYGVQD (reference sequence). CDR3 size: 16 residues. V was cut by 0 bases and J by 1 base, with 7 bases left in between.

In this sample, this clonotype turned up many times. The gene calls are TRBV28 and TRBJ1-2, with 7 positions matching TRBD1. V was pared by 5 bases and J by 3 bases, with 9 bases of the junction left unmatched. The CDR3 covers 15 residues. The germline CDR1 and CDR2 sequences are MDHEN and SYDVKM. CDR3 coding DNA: TGTGCCAGCAGTCCCTCGACAGGGTCGTACTATGGCTACACCTTC. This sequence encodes CASSPSTGSYYGYTF.

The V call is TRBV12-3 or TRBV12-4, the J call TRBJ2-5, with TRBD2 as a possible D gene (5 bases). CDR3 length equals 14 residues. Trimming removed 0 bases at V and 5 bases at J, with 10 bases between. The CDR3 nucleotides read TGTGCCAGCAGTTTAGCAATCCGAGGGGAGACCCAGTACTTC. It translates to CASSLAIRGETQYF.

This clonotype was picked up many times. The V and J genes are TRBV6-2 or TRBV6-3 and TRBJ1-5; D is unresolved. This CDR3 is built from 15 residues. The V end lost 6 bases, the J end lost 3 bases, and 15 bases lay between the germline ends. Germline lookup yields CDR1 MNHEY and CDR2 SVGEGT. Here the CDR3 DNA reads TGTGCCAGCAGGGGTTTTGGAGGGATCAATCAGCCCCAGCATTTT. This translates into CASRGFGGINQPQHF.

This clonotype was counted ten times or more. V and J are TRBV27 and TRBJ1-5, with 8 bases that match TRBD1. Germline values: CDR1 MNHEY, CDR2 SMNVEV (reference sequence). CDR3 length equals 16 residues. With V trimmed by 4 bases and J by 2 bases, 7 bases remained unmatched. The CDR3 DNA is TGTGCCAGCAGTTCGAAACCGGGACAGGGCAATCAGCCCCAGCATTTT. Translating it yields CASSSKPGQGNQPQHF.

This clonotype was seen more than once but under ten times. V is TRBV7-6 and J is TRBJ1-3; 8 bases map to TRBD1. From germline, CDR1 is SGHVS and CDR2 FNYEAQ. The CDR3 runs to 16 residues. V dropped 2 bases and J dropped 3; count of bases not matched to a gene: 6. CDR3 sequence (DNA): TGTGCCAGCAGCTTAACCGGCAGGGGGCATGGAAACACCATATATTTT. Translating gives CASSLTGRGHGNTIYF. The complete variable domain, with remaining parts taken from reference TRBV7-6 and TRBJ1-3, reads GAGVSQSPRYKVTKRGQDVALRCDPISGHVSLYWYRQALGQGPEFLTYFNYEAQQDKSGLPNDRFSAERPEGSISTLTIQRTEQRDSAMYRCASSLTGRGHGNTIYFGEGSWLTVV.

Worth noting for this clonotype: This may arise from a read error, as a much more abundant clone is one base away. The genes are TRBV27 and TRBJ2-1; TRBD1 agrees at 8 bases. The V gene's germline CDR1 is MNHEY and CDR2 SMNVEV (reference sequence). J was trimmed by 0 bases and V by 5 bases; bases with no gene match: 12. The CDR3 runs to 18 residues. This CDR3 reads CASSPIWTGRSSYNEQFF. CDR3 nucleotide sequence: TGTGCCAGCAGTCCCATCTGGACAGGGAGAAGCTCCTACAATGAGCAGTTCTTC.

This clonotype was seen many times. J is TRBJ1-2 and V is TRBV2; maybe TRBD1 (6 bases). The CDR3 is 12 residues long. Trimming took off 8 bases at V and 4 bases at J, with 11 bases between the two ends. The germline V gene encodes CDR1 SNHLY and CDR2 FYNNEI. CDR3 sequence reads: CASFGGLYGYTF. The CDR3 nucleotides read TGTGCCAGCTTCGGGGGCCTCTATGGCTACACCTTC.

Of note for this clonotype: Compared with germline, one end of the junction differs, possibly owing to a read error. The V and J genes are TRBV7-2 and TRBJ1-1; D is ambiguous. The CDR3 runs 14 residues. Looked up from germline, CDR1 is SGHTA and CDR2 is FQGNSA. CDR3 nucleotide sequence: TGTGCCAGCAGCCCAGAGATTCTAGCGGGTGAAGCTCTCTTT. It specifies CASSPEILAGEALF.